The 28 T cell receptor beta chains below come from one sample, sequenced in a study of CD8+ T cells in alopecia areata. It was cDNA, reverse transcribed from extracted RNA, that served as the sequencing template. Some clones are missing from TCRdb's copy, which holds only in-frame ones; the method was immunoSEQ multiplex PCR. The sample includes approximately 58,000 clones, roughly two fifths seen only once; the top ten take roughly half. The material sequenced was NKG2D-low CD8+ T cells sorted from blood. These receptor sequences come from a human donor with alopecia areata.

The chain employs TRBV19 and TRBJ2-7; 7 positions match TRBD1. Trimming removed 6 bases from V and 0 bases from J; junction bases left unmatched: 5. There are 14 residues in the CDR3. Germline V gene lookup returns CDR1 LNHDA and CDR2 SQIVND (reference sequence). CDR3 amino acids: CASSPGTASYEQYF. As DNA, the CDR3 is TGTGCCAGTAGCCCCGGGACAGCCTCCTACGAGCAGTACTTC.

This clone occurred a few times. The chain recombines TRBV4-1 with TRBJ2-1; D possibly corresponds to TRBD2 (5 bases). The CDR3 consists of 14 residues. Trimming stripped 3 bases from V and 4 bases from J, with 10 bases between. Germline CDR1 reads MGHRA; CDR2 reads YSYEKL. The CDR3 nucleotides read TGCGCCAGCAGCCATATTCGCGGGTACAATGAGCAGTTCTTC. As protein: CASSHIRGYNEQFF.

The genes are TRBV7-2 and TRBJ2-3; D possibly matches TRBD1 or TRBD2 (5 bases each). CDR1 SGHTA and CDR2 FQGNSA come from the germline V gene. The CDR3 runs to 16 residues. Trimming took off 1 base at V and 0 bases at J, with 11 bases between the two ends. Written as DNA, the CDR3 is TGTGCCAGCAGCTTAGGGCAGGGAGTGAGCACAGATACGCAGTATTTT. The encoded protein is CASSLGQGVSTDTQYF.

The chain couples TRBV11-2 to TRBJ1-2, with D possibly matching TRBD1 (6 bases). The CDR3 totals 13 residues. CDR1 is SGHAT and CDR2 is FQNNGV in the germline V gene. Trimming shortened V by 1 base and J by 5 bases, and 8 bases separated the two germline ends. The CDR3 loop reads CASSLGTGYGYTF. In DNA form, the CDR3 reads TGTGCCAGCAGCTTAGGTACAGGGTATGGCTACACCTTC. Full variable domain (rest looked up from reference TRBV11-2 and TRBJ1-2): EAGVAQSPRYKIIEKRQSVAFWCNPISGHATLYWYQQILGQGPKLLIQFQNNGVVDDSQLPKDRFSAERLKGVDSTLKIQPAKLEDSAVYLCASSLGTGYGYTFGSGTRLTVV.

J is TRBJ1-2 and V is TRBV6-5; D perhaps matches TRBD1 (5 bases). This CDR3 comprises 15 residues. The V end was cut by 0 bases, the J end by 0 bases, with 8 bases between. Germline-derived CDR1 and CDR2 are MNHEY and SVGAGI. Here the CDR3 DNA reads TGTGCCAGCAGTTACTCTCAGGGCTCTAACTATGGCTACACCTTC. It translates to CASSYSQGSNYGYTF.

This clone was seen a handful of times. The V call is TRBV4-1, the J call TRBJ2-6, with no clear D. Looked up from germline, CDR1 is MGHRA and CDR2 is YSYEKL. Trimming pared 0 bases from V and 0 bases from J, leaving 6 bases between. The CDR3 spans 16 residues. CDR3 region: CASSQDSFSGANVLTF. CDR3 sequence (DNA): TGCGCCAGCAGCCAAGACTCCTTCTCTGGGGCCAACGTCCTGACTTTC.

DNA for the CDR3: TGCGCCAGCAGCCAAGAAATGCGGACAGGGGGCAACGAGCAGTTCTTC. This translates into CASSQEMRTGGNEQFF. The rearrangement links TRBV4-1 to TRBJ2-1; TRBD1 aligns across 11 bases. V trimming: 0 bases; J trimming: 10 bases; junction bases outside the gene matches: 8. The CDR3 is 16 residues long. Germline V gene lookup returns CDR1 MGHRA and CDR2 YSYEKL.

The CDR3 nucleotides are TGCGCCAGCAGCCAGATTCCCGGGTCCTACGAGCAGTACTTC. It specifies CASSQIPGSYEQYF. The V call is TRBV5-1, the J call TRBJ2-7, with D hard to call. In germline, CDR1 is SGHRS, CDR2 YFSETQ. V was clipped by 4 bases and J by 1 base, with 12 bases between them. The CDR3 has 14 amino acids.

This chain connects TRBV18 to TRBJ2-1, with 10 bases matching TRBD2. The germline V gene has CDR1 KGHSH and CDR2 LQKENI. The CDR3 spans 17 residues. Trimming took 3 bases from V and 5 from J; bases not matched to a gene: 10. In DNA form, the CDR3 reads TGTGCCAGCTCACCGTCCGCGGGACTAGCGTCGAACAATGAGCAGTTCTTC. The encoded protein is CASSPSAGLASNNEQFF.

The chain recombines TRBV15 with TRBJ2-7; D is undetermined. This CDR3 has 14 residues. The V and J ends lost 3 bases and 1 base respectively, with 10 bases between them. Germline lookup yields CDR1 LNHNV and CDR2 YYDKDF (reference sequence). The CDR3 nucleotides are TGTGCCACCAGCAGCGTTGGCGAATCCTACGAGCAGTACTTC. This translates into CATSSVGESYEQYF.

V and J are TRBV10-3 and TRBJ2-1; tentative D call: TRBD2 (5 bases). Trimming pared 3 bases from V and 10 bases from J, leaving 7 bases between. CDR1 is ENHRY, CDR2 SYGVKD, per germline. CDR3 length: 11 residues. Written as DNA, the CDR3 is TGTGCCATCAGTGAAGAGCGGGAGCAGTTCTTC. It yields the protein CAISEEREQFF.

The sample holds a few counts of this clone. The gene calls are TRBV7-6 and TRBJ2-7, with D uncertain. The length of the CDR3 is 13 residues. Per germline, CDR1 SGHVS and CDR2 FNYEAQ. V shed 1 base and J shed 2 bases, with 6 bases lying between them. CDR3 region: CASSLGLAYEQYF. Written as DNA, the CDR3 is TGTGCCAGCAGCTTAGGTCTAGCCTACGAGCAGTACTTC.

This clone has only a few counts. This chain uses TRBV28 with TRBJ2-1; D might be TRBD1 or TRBD2, each matching 5 bases. Germline CDR1 is MDHEN and CDR2 is SYDVKM. CDR3 size: 14 residues. V was clipped by 8 bases and J by 0 bases, with 11 bases between them. CDR3 coding DNA: TGTGCCAGCCTGAGGGGTAGCTCCTACAATGAGCAGTTCTTC. It encodes CASLRGSSYNEQFF.

A few counts support this clone. The V gene is TRBV13, the J gene TRBJ2-2; D may be TRBD2 (5 bases). Trimming pared 1 base from V and 4 bases from J, leaving 13 bases between. CDR3 size: 16 residues. CDR1 is PRHDT and CDR2 is FYEKMQ in the germline V gene (reference sequence). Written as DNA, the CDR3 is TGTGCCAGCAGCTTAGCGTCCGGGGTGGGCACCGGGGAGCTGTTTTTT. Translating gives CASSLASGVGTGELFF. Filled out from reference TRBV13 and TRBJ2-2, the complete variable domain reads AAGVIQSPRHLIKEKRETATLKCYPIPRHDTVYWYQQGPGQDPQFLISFYEKMQSDKGSIPDRFSAQQFSDYHSELNMSSLELGDSALYFCASSLASGVGTGELFFGEGSRLTVL.

This chain links TRBV6-5 with TRBJ2-1; D not certain. Trimming stripped 4 bases from V and 4 bases from J, with 8 bases between. The germline V gene encodes CDR1 MNHEY and CDR2 SVGAGI. The CDR3 is 13 residues long. The CDR3 coding sequence is TGTGCCAGCAGTTCACTTAATTACAATGAGCAGTTCTTC. Translated, it gives CASSSLNYNEQFF.

This clone turned up a few times. This rearrangement joins TRBV29-1 to TRBJ2-7; perhaps TRBD1 as D (5 bases). The CDR3 consists of 11 residues. CDR1 and CDR2 (germline): SQVTM, ANQGSEA. Trimming removed 2 bases at V and 4 bases at J, with 6 bases between. The chain's CDR3 is CSVEKGYEQYF. The CDR3 DNA follows: TGCAGCGTTGAAAAGGGGTACGAGCAGTACTTC.

This clone was found many times. This rearrangement joins TRBV6-4 to TRBJ2-1; D may match TRBD1 or TRBD2 (5 bases each). The CDR3 spans 16 residues. CDR1 and CDR2 (germline): MRHNA, SNTAGT. The V and J ends lost 5 bases and 10 bases respectively, with 24 bases between them. The DNA for the CDR3 is TGTGCCAGCAGTCGGGATGTGGACTTGGGACGATTGGAGCAGTTCTTC. Protein product: CASSRDVDLGRLEQFF.

This clone was picked up a small number of times. The chain has TRBV7-9 and TRBJ2-7; 8 bases are a match to TRBD1. The CDR3 sequence is 15 residues long. The V segment lost 3 bases and the J segment 7 bases; nucleotides outside the gene matches: 11. Germline CDR1 and CDR2: SEHNR and FQNEAQ (reference sequence). This CDR3 is CASSLPWDRPQEQYF. CDR3 DNA sequence: TGTGCCAGCAGCTTGCCCTGGGACAGGCCTCAAGAGCAGTACTTC.

The V and J genes are TRBV28 and TRBJ2-5; possibly TRBD1 or TRBD2 for D (5 bases each). Germline CDR1 is MDHEN and CDR2 is SYDVKM. Trimming cost V 5 bases and J 4 bases, with 14 bases left between them. This CDR3 is 14 amino acids long. Here the CDR3 reads CASSLSGTAETQYF. CDR3 nucleotide sequence: TGTGCCAGCAGTCTCTCCGGGACGGCAGAGACCCAGTACTTC. Complete variable domain (other parts from reference TRBV28 and TRBJ2-5): DVKVTQSSRYLVKRTGEKVFLECVQDMDHENMFWYRQDPGLGLRLIYFSYDVKMKEKGDIPEGYSVSREKKERFSLILESASTNQTSMYLCASSLSGTAETQYFGPGTRLLVL.

The J gene is TRBJ2-1, the V gene TRBV5-1; TRBD2 matches 8 bases. CDR1 is SGHRS, CDR2 YFSETQ, per germline. With 5 bases clipped from V and 4 bases from J, the junction kept 5 bases outside the gene matches. The CDR3 is made up of 14 amino acids. CDR3 amino acids: CASRLAEPYNEQFF. For the CDR3, the DNA is TGCGCCAGCAGACTAGCGGAGCCATACAATGAGCAGTTCTTC.

The rearrangement links TRBV7-9 to TRBJ2-7, with D possibly matching TRBD2 (6 bases). V was clipped by 4 bases and J by 0 bases, with 16 bases between them. Germline V lookup: CDR1 SEHNR, CDR2 FQNEAQ (reference sequence). The CDR3 consists of 16 residues. DNA of the CDR3: TGTGCCAGCAGCTCCTCGGCGGGGCTTAACTCCTACGAGCAGTACTTC. As protein: CASSSSAGLNSYEQYF.

CDR3 region: CASSLGTGIPYEQFF. The CDR3 DNA reads as TGTGCCAGCAGCTTGGGGACAGGGATCCCCTATGAGCAGTTCTTC. The gene calls are TRBV7-9 and TRBJ2-1; TRBD1 matches 9 bases. Germline CDR1 SEHNR, CDR2 FQNEAQ (reference sequence). J lost 8 bases, V lost 3 bases, and 8 bases had no gene match. The length of the CDR3 is 15 residues.

This clone was recorded many times. This chain uses TRBV15 with TRBJ2-7; possible D gene TRBD2, 6 bases. The ends were cut back, 0 bases at V and 2 bases at J, with 11 bases in the middle. The CDR3 is 15 amino acids. The germline gives CDR1 LNHNV, CDR2 YYDKDF (reference sequence). The CDR3 loop is CATSRDPGGPYEQYF. As DNA, the CDR3 is TGTGCCACCAGCAGAGATCCCGGAGGGCCCTACGAGCAGTACTTC. The full variable domain, in which reference TRBV15 and TRBJ2-7 provide the parts outside the CDR3, is DAMVIQNPRYQVTQFGKPVTLSCSQTLNHNVMYWYQQKSSQAPKLLFHYYDKDFNNEADTPDNFQSRRPNTSFCFLDIRSPGLGDTAMYLCATSRDPGGPYEQYFGPGTRLTVT.

The chain combines TRBV7-9 with TRBJ2-5; weak D call: TRBD2 (5 bases). Germline V gives CDR1 SEHNR, CDR2 FQNEAQ (reference sequence). V lost 2 bases and J lost 2, with 15 bases in between. This CDR3 has 16 amino acids. The CDR3 region has the DNA TGTGCCAGCAGCTTATATAGTGCTAGCCATCAAGAGACCCAGTACTTC. Translated: CASSLYSASHQETQYF. Variable domain in full (rest from reference TRBV7-9 and TRBJ2-5): DTGVSQNPRHKITKRGQNVTFRCDPISEHNRLYWYRQTLGQGPEFLTYFQNEAQLEKSRLLSDRFSAERPKGSFSTLEIQRTEQGDSAMYLCASSLYSASHQETQYFGPGTRLLVL.

A few counts support this clone. The CDR3 coding sequence is TGCAGCGTTGAAGGGAACCACGAGCAGTACTTC. The encoded protein is CSVEGNHEQYF. V is TRBV29-1 and J is TRBJ2-7; D remains unclear. V lost 1 base and J 5 bases, leaving 6 bases between the germline ends. From germline, CDR1 is SQVTM and CDR2 ANQGSEA. This CDR3 is built from 11 residues.

The gene calls are TRBV27 and TRBJ1-1; D unclear. CDR1 MNHEY and CDR2 SMNVEV come from the germline V gene (reference sequence). V lost 5 bases and J lost 5, with 15 bases in between. The CDR3 totals 14 residues. The CDR3 loop reads CASSPNGVGTEAFF. CDR3 DNA: TGTGCCAGCAGTCCAAATGGAGTTGGGACTGAAGCTTTCTTT.

This clone was seen a handful of times. This chain connects TRBV4-1 to TRBJ2-5; the D is unclear. The CDR3 is 15 residues long. The germline V gene has CDR1 MGHRA and CDR2 YSYEKL. Trimming removed 0 bases at V and 5 bases at J, with 13 bases between. The CDR3 DNA sequence: TGCGCCAGCAGCCAAGAGCGGATGCCCCGGGAGACCCAGTACTTC. Protein product: CASSQERMPRETQYF.

This chain connects TRBV2 to TRBJ1-2; 7 nucleotides line up with TRBD1. V lost 11 bases to trimming and J lost 3 bases; unmatched junction nucleotides: 15. The CDR3 totals 15 residues. Per germline, CDR1 SNHLY and CDR2 FYNNEI. CDR3 nucleotides: TGTGCCTTAGCGACAGGGAACAATGGGGACTATGGCTACACCTTC. Translated: CALATGNNGDYGYTF.